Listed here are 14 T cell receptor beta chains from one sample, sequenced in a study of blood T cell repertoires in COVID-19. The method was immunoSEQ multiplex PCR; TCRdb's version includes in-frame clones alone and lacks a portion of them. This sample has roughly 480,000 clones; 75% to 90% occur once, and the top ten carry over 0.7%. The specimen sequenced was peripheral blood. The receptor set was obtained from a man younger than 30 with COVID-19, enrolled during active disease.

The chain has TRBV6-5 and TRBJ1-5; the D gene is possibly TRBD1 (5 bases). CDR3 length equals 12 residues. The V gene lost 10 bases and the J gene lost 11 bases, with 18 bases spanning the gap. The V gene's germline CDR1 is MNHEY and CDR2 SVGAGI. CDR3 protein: CATSSPGKAQHF. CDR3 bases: TGTGCCACGAGTTCTCCAGGGAAAGCCCAGCATTTT.

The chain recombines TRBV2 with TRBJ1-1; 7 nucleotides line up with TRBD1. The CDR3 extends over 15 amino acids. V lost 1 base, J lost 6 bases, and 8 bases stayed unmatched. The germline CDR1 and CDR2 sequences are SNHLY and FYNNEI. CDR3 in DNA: TGTGCCAGCAGTGAAGGAGCAGGGGGTTACCCTGAAGCTTTCTTT. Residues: CASSEGAGGYPEAFF.

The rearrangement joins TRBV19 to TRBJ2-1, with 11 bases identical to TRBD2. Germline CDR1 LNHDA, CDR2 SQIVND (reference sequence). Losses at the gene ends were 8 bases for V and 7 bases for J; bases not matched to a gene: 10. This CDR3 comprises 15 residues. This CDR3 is CASSMTSGALNEQFF. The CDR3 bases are TGTGCCAGTTCCATGACTAGCGGGGCACTAAATGAGCAGTTCTTC. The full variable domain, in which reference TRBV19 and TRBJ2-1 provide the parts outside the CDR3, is DGGITQSPKYLFRKEGQNVTLSCEQNLNHDAMYWYRQDPGQGLRLIYYSQIVNDFQKGDIAEGYSVSREKKESFPLTVTSAQKNPTAFYLCASSMTSGALNEQFFGPGTRLTVL.

CDR3 protein: CARSFLAGANTGELFF. CDR3 nucleotides: TGTGCCAGAAGCTTCTTAGCGGGAGCAAACACCGGGGAGCTGTTTTTT. The chain links TRBV5-3 to TRBJ2-2; 9 bases align to TRBD2. TRBV5-3 is reported as an ORF; its role is uncertain. The CDR3 sequence is 16 residues long. Trimming took 2 bases from V and 2 from J; bases not matched to a gene: 4.

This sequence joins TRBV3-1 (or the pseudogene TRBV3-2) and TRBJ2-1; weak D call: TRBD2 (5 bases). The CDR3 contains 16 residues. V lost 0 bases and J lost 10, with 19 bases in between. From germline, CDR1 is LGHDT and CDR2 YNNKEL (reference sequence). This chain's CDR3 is CASSQDLQLRDGEQFF. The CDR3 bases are TGTGCCAGCAGCCAAGATCTACAGCTTCGGGATGGGGAGCAGTTCTTC.

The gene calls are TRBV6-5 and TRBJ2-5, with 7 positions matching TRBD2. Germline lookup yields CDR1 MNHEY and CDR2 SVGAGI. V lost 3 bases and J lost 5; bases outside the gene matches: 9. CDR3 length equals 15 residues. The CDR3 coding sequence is TGTGCCAGCAGTTATCTTGCGGGAGTGGGTGAGACCCAGTACTTC. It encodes CASSYLAGVGETQYF.

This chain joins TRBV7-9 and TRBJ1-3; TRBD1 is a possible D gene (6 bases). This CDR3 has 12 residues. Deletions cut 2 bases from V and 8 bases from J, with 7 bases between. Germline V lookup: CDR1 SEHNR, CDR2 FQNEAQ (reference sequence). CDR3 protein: CASSLRGYTIYF. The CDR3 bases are TGTGCCAGCAGCTTAAGGGGGTACACCATATATTTT.

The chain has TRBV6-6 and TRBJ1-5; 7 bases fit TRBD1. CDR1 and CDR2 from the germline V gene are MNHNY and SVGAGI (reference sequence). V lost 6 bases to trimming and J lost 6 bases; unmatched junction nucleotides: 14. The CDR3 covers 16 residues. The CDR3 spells CASSQPGQPRGQPQHF. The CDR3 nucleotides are TGTGCCAGCAGCCAGCCGGGACAGCCGCGGGGTCAGCCCCAGCATTTT.

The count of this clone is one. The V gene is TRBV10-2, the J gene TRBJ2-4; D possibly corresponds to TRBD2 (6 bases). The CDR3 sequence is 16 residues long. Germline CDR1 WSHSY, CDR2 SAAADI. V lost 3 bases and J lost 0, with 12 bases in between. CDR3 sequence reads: CASSDSRGIAKNIQYF. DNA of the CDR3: TGCGCCAGCAGTGACAGTCGGGGGATAGCCAAAAACATTCAGTACTTC.

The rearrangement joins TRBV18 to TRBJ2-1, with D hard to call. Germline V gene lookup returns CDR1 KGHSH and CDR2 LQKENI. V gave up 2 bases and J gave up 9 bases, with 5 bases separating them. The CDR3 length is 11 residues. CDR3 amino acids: CASSPTGEQFF. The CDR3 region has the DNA TGTGCCAGCTCACCAACGGGTGAGCAGTTCTTC.

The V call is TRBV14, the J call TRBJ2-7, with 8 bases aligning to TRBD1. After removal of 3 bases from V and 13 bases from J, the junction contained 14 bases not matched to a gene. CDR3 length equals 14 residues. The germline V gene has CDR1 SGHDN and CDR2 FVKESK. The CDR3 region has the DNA TGTGCCAGCAGCCACATAAAAAGGACAGGGCAAAGATACTTC. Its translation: CASSHIKRTGQRYF.

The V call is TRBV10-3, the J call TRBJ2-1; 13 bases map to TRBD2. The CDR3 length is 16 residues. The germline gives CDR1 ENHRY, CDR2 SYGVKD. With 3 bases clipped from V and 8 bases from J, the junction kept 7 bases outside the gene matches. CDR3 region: CAISDPGTSGMYEQFF. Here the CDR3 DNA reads TGTGCCATCAGTGATCCCGGGACTAGCGGGATGTATGAGCAGTTCTTC.

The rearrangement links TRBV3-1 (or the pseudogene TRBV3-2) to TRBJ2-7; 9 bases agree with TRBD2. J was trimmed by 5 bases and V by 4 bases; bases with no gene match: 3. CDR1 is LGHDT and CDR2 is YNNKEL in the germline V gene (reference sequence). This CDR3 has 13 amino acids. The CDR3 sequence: CASSLSSGDEQYF. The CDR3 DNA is TGTGCCAGCAGCCTTTCTAGCGGGGACGAGCAGTACTTC.

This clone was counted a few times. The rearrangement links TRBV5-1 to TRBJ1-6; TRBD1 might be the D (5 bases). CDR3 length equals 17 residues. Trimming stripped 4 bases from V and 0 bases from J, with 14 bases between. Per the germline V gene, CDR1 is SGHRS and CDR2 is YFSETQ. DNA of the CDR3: TGCGCCAGCAGCCGTCAGACAGCGAGCTCCTATAATTCACCCCTCCACTTT. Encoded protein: CASSRQTASSYNSPLHF.